The clone carrying this TCR beta chain showed up just a few times. The sample originates from a study of patients and donors after allogeneic stem cell transplantation. Via MiXCR, TCRdb re-called the RT-PCR reads, giving one row per CDR3 protein. Among 400,000 to 450,000 distinct CDR3 sequences listed, under 20% were seen once. The V end was cut by 2 bases, the J end by 4 bases, with 13 bases between. Germline V gene data show CDR1 as SGHRS and CDR2 as YFSETQ. The CDR3 spans 15 residues. The sample was blood, either unsorted or a sorted T cell fraction (not recorded which). This rearrangement joins TRBV5-1 to TRBJ2-1, with D possibly being TRBD2 (5 bases). The TCR sequence derives from a human donor who was either an allogeneic HSCT recipient or a stem cell or donor lymphocyte infusion donor (not recorded which). It is not recorded whose cells these are; they may come from a transplant donor. The DNA for the CDR3 is TGCGCCAGCAGCTTCGGACTGCATGTATACAATGAGCAGTTCTTC. Protein: CASSFGLHVYNEQFF. Looking up the rest from reference TRBV5-1 and TRBJ2-1 gives the full variable domain: KAGVTQTPRYLIKTRGQQVTLSCSPISGHRSVSWYQQTPGQGLQFLFEYFSETQRNKGNFPGRFSGRQFSNSRSEMNVSTLELGDSALYLCASSFGLHVYNEQFFGPGTRLTVL.